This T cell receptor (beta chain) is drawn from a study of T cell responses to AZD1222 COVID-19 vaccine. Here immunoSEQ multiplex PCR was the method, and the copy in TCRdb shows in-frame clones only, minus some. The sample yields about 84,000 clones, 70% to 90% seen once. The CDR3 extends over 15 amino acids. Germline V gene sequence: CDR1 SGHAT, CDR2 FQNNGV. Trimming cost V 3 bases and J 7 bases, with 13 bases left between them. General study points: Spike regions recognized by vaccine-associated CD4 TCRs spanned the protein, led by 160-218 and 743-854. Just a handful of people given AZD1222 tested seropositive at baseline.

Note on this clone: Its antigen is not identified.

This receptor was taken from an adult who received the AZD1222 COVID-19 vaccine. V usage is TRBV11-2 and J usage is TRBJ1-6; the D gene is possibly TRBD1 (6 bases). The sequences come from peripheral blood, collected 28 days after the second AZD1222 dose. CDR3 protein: CASSFSPGANSPLHF. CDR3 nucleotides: TGTGCCAGCAGCTTTTCCCCGGGGGCCAATTCACCCCTCCACTTT. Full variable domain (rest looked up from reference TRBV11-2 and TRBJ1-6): EAGVAQSPRYKIIEKRQSVAFWCNPISGHATLYWYQQILGQGPKLLIQFQNNGVVDDSQLPKDRFSAERLKGVDSTLKIQPAKLEDSAVYLCASSFSPGANSPLHFGNGTRLTVT.